This T cell receptor beta chain was documented in a study of Graves' ophthalmopathy and Graves' hyperthyroidism. This clonotype has at least ten counts. Germline V gene lookup returns CDR1 SGDLS and CDR2 YYNGEE. The CDR3 length is 15 residues. Unmatched junction bases numbered 6, after V lost 4 bases and J lost 4 bases. CDR3 regions of TCR beta were amplified from RNA transcripts. HTBI primers served in a first-round RT-PCR, which a second-round multiplex PCR followed. Each CDR3 protein gets one entry after TCRdb re-called the multiplex PCR reads with MiXCR. The top ten hold roughly an eighth of the sample, which has approximately 330,000 distinct CDR3 sequences, 17% seen once.

The source is an adult man with Graves' ophthalmopathy. The chain has TRBV9 and TRBJ2-3; 10 nucleotides line up with TRBD1. Sequencing was carried out using peripheral blood. The CDR3, as DNA: TGTGCCAGCAGCAGACAGGGGGCAAGGCCAGATACGCAGTATTTT. Its translation: CASSRQGARPDTQYF.